This T cell receptor beta chain was found in a study of CD8 T cells in ankylosing spondylitis. This clonotype appeared many times. J gave up 5 bases and V 3 bases, and 9 bases lay outside the gene matches. This CDR3 has 16 residues. Germline V lookup: CDR1 SGHTA, CDR2 FQGNSA. One entry per CDR3 protein results from TCRdb running MiXCR on the 5' RACE reads. The data show 150,000 to 200,000 distinct CDR3 sequences, 10% to 15% seen once. The rearrangement links TRBV7-2 to TRBJ2-5; 10 bases align to TRBD2. Sample: blood, either unsorted or a sorted T cell fraction (not recorded which). The sequence was collected from a female donor with ankylosing spondylitis or in good health (not recorded which). The CDR3 nucleotides read TGTGCCAGCAGCTTTCCAGGGCTAGCGGGAGACGAGACCCAGTACTTC. Its protein is CASSFPGLAGDETQYF.